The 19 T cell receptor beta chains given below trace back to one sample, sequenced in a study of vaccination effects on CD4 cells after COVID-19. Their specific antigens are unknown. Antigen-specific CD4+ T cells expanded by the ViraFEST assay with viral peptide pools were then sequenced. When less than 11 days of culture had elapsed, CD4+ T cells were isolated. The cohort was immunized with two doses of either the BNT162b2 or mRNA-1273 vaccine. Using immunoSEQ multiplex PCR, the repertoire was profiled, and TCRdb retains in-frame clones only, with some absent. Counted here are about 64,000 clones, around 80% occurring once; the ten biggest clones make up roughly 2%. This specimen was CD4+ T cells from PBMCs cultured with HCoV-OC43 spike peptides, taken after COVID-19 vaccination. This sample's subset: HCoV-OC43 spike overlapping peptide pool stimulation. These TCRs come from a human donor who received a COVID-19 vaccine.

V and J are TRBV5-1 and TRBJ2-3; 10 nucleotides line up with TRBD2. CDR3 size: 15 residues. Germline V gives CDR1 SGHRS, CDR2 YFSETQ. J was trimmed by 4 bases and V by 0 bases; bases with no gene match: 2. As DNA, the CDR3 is TGCGCCAGCAGCTTGGCACTAGCGGGGTCAGATACGCAGTATTTT. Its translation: CASSLALAGSDTQYF.

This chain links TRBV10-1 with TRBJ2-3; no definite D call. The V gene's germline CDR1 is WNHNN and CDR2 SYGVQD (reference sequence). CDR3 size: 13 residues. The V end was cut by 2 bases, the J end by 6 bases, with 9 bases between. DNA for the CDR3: TGCGCCAGCAGTGAGGCCCCTATGGATACGCAGTATTTT. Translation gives CASSEAPMDTQYF.

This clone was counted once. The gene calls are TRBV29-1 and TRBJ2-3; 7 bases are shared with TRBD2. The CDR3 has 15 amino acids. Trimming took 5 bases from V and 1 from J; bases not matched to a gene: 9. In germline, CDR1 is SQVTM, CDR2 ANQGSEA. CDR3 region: CSVTLAGDGTDTQYF. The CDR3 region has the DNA TGCAGCGTTACCCTGGCGGGGGATGGCACAGATACGCAGTATTTT.

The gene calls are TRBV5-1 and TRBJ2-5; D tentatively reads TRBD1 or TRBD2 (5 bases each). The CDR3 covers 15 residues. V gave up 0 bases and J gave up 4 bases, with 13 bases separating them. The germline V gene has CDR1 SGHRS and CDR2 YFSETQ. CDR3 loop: CASSLEGSGAETQYF. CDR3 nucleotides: TGCGCCAGCAGCTTGGAGGGGTCCGGGGCAGAGACCCAGTACTTC.

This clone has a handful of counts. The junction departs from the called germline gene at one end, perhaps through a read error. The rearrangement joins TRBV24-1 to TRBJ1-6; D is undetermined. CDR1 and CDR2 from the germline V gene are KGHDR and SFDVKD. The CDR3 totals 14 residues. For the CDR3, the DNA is TGTGCCACCAGTGACGCAGCCTACAATTCACCCCTCCACTTT. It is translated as CATSDAAYNSPLHF.

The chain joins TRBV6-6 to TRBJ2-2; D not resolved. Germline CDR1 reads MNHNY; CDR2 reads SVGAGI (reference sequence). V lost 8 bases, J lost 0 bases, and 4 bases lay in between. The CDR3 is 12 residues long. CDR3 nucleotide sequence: TGTGCCAGCGGGCCGAACACCGGGGAGCTGTTTTTT. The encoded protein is CASGPNTGELFF.

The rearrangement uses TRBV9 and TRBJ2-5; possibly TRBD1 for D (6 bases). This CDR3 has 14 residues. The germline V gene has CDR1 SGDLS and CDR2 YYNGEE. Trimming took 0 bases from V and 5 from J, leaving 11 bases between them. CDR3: CASSVAWQGETQYF. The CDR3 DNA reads TGTGCCAGCAGCGTAGCTTGGCAGGGGGAGACCCAGTACTTC.

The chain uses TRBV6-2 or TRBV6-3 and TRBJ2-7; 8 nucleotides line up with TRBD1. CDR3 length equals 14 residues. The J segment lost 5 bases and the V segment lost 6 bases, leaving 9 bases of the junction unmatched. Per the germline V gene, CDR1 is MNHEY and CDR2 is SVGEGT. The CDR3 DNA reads TGTGCCAGCAGCACCGGGACAGGCCGCGACGAGCAGTACGTC. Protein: CASSTGTGRDEQYV.

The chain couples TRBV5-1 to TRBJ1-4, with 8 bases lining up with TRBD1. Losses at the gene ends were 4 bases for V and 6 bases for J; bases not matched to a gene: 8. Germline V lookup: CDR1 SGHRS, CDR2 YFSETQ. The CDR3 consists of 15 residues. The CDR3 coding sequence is TGCGCCAGCAGCCGGTCTGGACAGGGCTATGAAAAACTGTTTTTT. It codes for CASSRSGQGYEKLFF.

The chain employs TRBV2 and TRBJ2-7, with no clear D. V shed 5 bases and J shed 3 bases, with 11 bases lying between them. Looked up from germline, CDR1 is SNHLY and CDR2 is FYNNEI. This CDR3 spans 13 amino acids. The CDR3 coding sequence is TGTGCCAGCAGTATGGGCAGTTTCTACGAGCAGTACGTC. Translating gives CASSMGSFYEQYV.

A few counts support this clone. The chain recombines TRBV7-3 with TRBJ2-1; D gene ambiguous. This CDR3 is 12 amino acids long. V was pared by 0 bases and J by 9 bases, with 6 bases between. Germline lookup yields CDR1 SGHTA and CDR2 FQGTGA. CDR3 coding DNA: TGTGCCAGCAGCTTAACGTCTGGTGAGCAGTTCTTC. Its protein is CASSLTSGEQFF.

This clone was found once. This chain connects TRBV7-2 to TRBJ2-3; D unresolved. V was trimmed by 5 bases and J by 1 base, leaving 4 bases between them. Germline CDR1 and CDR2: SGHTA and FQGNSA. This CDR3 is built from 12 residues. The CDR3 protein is CASSPRTDTQYF. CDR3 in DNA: TGTGCCAGCAGCCCCCGCACAGATACGCAGTATTTT.

CDR3 sequence (DNA): TGTGCCAGCAGCATCCAAGCGGGAAGCTCCTACAATGAGCAGTTCTTC. This gives the protein CASSIQAGSSYNEQFF. The V call is TRBV9, the J call TRBJ2-1; 7 nucleotides line up with TRBD2. J lost 0 bases, V lost 4 bases, and 7 bases had no gene match. The germline V gene has CDR1 SGDLS and CDR2 YYNGEE. This CDR3 is built from 16 residues.

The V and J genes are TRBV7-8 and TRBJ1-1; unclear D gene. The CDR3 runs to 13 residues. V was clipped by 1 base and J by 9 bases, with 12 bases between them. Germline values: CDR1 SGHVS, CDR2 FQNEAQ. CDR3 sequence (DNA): TGTGCCAGCAGCTTAGGTCGAGTCACCAAAGCTTTCTTT. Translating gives CASSLGRVTKAFF.

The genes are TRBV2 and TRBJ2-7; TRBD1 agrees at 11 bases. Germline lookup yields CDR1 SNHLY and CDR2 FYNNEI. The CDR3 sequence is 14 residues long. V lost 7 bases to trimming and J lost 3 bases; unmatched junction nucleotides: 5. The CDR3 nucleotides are TGTGCCAGCAAACCGGGACAGGGGGACTACGAGCAGTACGTC. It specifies CASKPGQGDYEQYV.

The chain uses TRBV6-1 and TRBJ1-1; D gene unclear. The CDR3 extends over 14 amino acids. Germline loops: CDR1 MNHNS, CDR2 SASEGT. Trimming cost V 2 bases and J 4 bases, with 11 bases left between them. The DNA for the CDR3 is TGTGCCAGCAGTGAAAGGTTGGGAGGCACTGAAGCTTTCTTT. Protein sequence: CASSERLGGTEAFF.

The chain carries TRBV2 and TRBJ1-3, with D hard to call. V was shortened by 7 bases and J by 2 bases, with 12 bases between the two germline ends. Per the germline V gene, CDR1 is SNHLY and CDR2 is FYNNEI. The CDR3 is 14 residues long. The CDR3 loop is CASKNSVTGNTIYF. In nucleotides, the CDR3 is TGTGCCAGCAAAAATTCAGTTACTGGAAACACCATATATTTT.

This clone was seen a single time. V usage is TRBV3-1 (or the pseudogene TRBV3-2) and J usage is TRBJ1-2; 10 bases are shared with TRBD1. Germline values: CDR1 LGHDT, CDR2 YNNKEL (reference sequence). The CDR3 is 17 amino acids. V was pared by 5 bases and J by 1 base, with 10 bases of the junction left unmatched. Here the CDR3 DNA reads TGTGCCAGCAGCACACTTGGTGACAGGGGGCATAACTATGGCTACACCTTC. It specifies CASSTLGDRGHNYGYTF.

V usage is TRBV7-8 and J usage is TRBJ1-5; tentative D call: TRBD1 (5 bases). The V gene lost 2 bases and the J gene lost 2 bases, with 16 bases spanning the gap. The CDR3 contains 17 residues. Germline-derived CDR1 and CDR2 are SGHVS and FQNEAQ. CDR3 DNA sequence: TGTGCCAGCAGCTTACGGGTGTGGGGGGAAGGCAATCAGCCCCAGCATTTT. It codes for CASSLRVWGEGNQPQHF.